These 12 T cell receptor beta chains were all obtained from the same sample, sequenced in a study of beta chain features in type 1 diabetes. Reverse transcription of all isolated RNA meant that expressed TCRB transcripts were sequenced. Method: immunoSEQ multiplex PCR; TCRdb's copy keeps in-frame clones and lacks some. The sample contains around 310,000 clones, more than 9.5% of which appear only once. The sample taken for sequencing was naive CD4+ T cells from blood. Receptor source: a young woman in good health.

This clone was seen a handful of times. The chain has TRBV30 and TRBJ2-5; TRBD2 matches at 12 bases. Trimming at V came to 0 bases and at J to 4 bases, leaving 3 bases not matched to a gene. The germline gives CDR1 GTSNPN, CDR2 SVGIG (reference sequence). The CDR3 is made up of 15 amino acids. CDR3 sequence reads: CAWSVLAGGGETQYF. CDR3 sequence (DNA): TGTGCCTGGAGTGTCCTAGCGGGAGGGGGAGAGACCCAGTACTTC.

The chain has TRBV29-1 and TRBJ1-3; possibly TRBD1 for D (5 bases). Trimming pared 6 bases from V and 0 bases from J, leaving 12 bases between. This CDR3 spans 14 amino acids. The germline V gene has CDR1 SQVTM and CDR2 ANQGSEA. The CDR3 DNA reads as TGCAGCGTCGATGGAGGGGACTCTGGAAACACCATATATTTT. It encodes CSVDGGDSGNTIYF.

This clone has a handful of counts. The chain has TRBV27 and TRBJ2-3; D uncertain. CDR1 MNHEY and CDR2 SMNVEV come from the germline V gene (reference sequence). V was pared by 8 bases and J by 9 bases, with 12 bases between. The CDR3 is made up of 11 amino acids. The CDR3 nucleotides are TGTGCCAGCGCCGCGGCGCGGACGCAGTATTTT. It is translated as CASAAARTQYF.

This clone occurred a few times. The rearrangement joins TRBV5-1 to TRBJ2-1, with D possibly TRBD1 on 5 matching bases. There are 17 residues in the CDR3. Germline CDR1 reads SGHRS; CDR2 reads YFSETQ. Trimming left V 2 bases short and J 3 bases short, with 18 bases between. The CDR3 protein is CASSFANTGLGYNEQFF. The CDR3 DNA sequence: TGCGCCAGCAGCTTCGCCAATACAGGATTGGGCTACAATGAGCAGTTCTTC. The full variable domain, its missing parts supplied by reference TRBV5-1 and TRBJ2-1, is KAGVTQTPRYLIKTRGQQVTLSCSPISGHRSVSWYQQTPGQGLQFLFEYFSETQRNKGNFPGRFSGRQFSNSRSEMNVSTLELGDSALYLCASSFANTGLGYNEQFFGPGTRLTVL.

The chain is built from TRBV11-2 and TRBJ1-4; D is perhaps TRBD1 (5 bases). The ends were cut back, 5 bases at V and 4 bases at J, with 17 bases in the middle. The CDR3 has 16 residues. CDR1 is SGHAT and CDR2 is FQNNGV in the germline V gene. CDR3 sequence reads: CASSPHVRGDNEKLFF. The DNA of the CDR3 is TGTGCCAGCAGCCCTCACGTCCGGGGGGATAATGAAAAACTGTTTTTT. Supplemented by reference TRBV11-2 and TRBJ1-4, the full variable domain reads EAGVAQSPRYKIIEKRQSVAFWCNPISGHATLYWYQQILGQGPKLLIQFQNNGVVDDSQLPKDRFSAERLKGVDSTLKIQPAKLEDSAVYLCASSPHVRGDNEKLFFGSGTQLSVL.

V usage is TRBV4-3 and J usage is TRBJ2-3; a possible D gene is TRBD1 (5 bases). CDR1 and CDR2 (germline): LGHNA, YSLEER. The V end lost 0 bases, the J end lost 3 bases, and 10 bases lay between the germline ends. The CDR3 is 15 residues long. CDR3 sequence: CASSQERQGTDTQYF. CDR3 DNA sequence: TGCGCCAGCAGCCAAGAGCGGCAGGGAACAGATACGCAGTATTTT.

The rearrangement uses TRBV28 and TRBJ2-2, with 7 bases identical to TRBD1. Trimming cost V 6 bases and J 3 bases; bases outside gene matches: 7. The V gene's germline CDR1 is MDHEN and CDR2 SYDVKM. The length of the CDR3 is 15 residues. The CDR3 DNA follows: TGTGCCAGCAGCCGAGGACAGGACTACACCGGGGAGCTGTTTTTT. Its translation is CASSRGQDYTGELFF. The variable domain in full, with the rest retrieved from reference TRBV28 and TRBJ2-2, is DVKVTQSSRYLVKRTGEKVFLECVQDMDHENMFWYRQDPGLGLRLIYFSYDVKMKEKGDIPEGYSVSREKKERFSLILESASTNQTSMYLCASSRGQDYTGELFFGEGSRLTVL.

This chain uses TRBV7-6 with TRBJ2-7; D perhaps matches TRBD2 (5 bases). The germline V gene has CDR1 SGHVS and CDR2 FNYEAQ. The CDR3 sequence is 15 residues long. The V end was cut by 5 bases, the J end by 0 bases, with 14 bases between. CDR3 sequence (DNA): TGTGCCAGCAGCCCTGGACTGGGGAGCTCCTACGAGCAGTACTTC. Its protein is CASSPGLGSSYEQYF. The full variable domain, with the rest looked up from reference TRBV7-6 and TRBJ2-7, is GAGVSQSPRYKVTKRGQDVALRCDPISGHVSLYWYRQALGQGPEFLTYFNYEAQQDKSGLPNDRFSAERPEGSISTLTIQRTEQRDSAMYRCASSPGLGSSYEQYFGPGTRLTVT.

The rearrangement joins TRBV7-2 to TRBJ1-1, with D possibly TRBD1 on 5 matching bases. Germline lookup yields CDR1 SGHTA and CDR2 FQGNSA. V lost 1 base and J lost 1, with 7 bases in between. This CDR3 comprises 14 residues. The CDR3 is CASSLVDRNTEAFF. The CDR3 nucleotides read TGTGCCAGCAGCTTAGTCGACAGGAACACTGAAGCTTTCTTT.

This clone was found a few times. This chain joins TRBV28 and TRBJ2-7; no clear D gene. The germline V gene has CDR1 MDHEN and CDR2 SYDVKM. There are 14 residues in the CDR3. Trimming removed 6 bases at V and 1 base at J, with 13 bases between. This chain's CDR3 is CASSLIEMSYEQYF. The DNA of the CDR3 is TGTGCCAGCAGCCTAATCGAGATGTCCTACGAGCAGTACTTC.

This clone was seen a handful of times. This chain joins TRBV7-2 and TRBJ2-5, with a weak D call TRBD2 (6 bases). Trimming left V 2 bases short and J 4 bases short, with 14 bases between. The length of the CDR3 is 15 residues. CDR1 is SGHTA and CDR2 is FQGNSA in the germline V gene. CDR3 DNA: TGTGCCAGCAGCTTAAAGTATTCGGGAGTAGAGACCCAGTACTTC. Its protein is CASSLKYSGVETQYF.

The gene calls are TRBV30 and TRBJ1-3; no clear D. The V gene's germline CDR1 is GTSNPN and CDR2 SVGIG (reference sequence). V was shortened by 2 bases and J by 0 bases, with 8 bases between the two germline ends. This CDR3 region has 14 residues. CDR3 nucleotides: TGTGCCTGGAGTACCGGGGACTCTGGAAACACCATATATTTT. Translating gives CAWSTGDSGNTIYF.